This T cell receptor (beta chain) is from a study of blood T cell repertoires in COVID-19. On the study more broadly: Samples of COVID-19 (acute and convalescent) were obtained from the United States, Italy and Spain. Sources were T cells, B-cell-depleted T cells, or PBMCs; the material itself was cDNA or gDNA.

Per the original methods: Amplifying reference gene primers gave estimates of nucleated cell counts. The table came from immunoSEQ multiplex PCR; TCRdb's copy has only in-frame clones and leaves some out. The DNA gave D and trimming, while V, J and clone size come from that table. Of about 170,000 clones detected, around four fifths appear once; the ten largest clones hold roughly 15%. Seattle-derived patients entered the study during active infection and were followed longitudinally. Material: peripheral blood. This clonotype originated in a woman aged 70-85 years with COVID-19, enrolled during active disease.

CDR3: CASSGGSEQETQYF. CDR3 in DNA: TGCGCCAGCAGCGGCGGTAGCGAACAAGAGACCCAGTACTTC. V is TRBV5-1 and J is TRBJ2-5, with TRBD2 as a possible D gene (5 bases). The CDR3 is 14 amino acids. With 4 bases removed from V and 2 bases from J, the gap between germline ends came to 12 bases. Germline assignment: CDR1 SGHRS and CDR2 YFSETQ.